This T cell receptor (beta chain) was observed in a study of T cells in Graves' hyperthyroidism and ophthalmopathy. Study-wide results and limits: Most thyroid clonotypes expanded above 0.001 appeared in blood too.

Subjects with ophthalmopathy showed a Clinical Activity Score no lower than 3, a NOSPECS grade no lower than 4, and a duration shorter than 3 months. The PBMCs were sourced from fresh peripheral blood (about 10 ml). RNA transcripts yielded amplified TCR beta CDR3 regions. TCR CDR3 underwent first-round RT-PCR with the HTBI primer set. MiXCR, applied by TCRdb to the multiplex PCR reads, yields one record per CDR3 protein. The table includes 500,000 to 750,000 distinct CDR3 sequences, approximately 15% detected once. This clonotype has a count of ten or more. Antigen: not known. This CDR3 has 15 amino acids. Trimming removed 3 bases at V and 0 bases at J, with 9 bases between.

Source material: blood. The genes are TRBV12-3 or TRBV12-4 and TRBJ2-1; D remains unclear. The sequence came from a woman aged 18 to 35 with Graves' ophthalmopathy. The CDR3 sequence: CASSLAESSYNEQFF. The CDR3 DNA reads as TGTGCCAGCAGTTTGGCCGAAAGCTCCTACAATGAGCAGTTCTTC.